The entry below describes one T cell receptor (beta chain). Its target is unknown. The data belong to a study of cytomegalovirus exposure and HLA in healthy donors. Study conclusions and caveats: The CMV antigen specificity of a few CMV-associated chains was confirmed through in vitro analysis. Prior analysis indicated that the majority of TCR beta V segments exhibited productivity approximately 90% or approximately 30% of the time. Some TCR beta chains (164 of them) were listed as cytomegalovirus-associated.

Researchers ran the PCR with 60 Vbeta and 13 Jbeta primers. Some clones are missing from TCRdb's copy, which holds only in-frame ones; the method was immunoSEQ multiplex PCR. The sample has 100,000 to 150,000 clones, 55% to 75% seen once; the top ten hold about 3.9%. This CDR3 region has 15 residues. Germline CDR1 reads SGHRS; CDR2 reads YFSETQ. V gave up 3 bases and J gave up 2 bases; unmatched junction bases: 2. Regarding donors, all were healthy bone marrow donors. V gene TRBV5-1 combines with J gene TRBJ2-1, with 10 positions matching TRBD1. This TCR was sampled from a man aged 50 to 60 in good health and CMV-seropositive. Sequenced input: PBMCs. The DNA of the CDR3 is TGCGCCAGCAGCTCGGGGACAGGGGCCTACAATGAGCAGTTCTTC. Amino acid sequence: CASSSGTGAYNEQFF.